This T cell receptor (beta chain) appears in the sequencing data of a study of a mutant IDH1 vaccine in newly diagnosed glioma. Study context: Patients received eight vaccinations in weeks 1, 3, 5, 7, 11, 15, 19, 23.

Sequencing used immunoSEQ multiplex PCR; TCRdb keeps in-frame clones, though not all of them. This sample has roughly 130,000 clones, with roughly 75% found just once. On this clone: Its target is unknown.

Time point described: week 11, during vaccination. Every vaccine dose comprised 300 ug of mutant IDH1 20-mer peptide plus topical imiquimod. V lost 3 bases and J 5 bases, leaving 14 bases between the germline ends. Germline V gene sequence: CDR1 GTSNPN, CDR2 SVGIG (reference sequence). The CDR3 loop spans 13 amino acids. Regarding the study as a whole: Pseudoprogression appeared unlinked to shifts in leading peripheral T cell clonotypes.

This clonotype was obtained from a man in his forties or fifties with glioma. This sequence joins TRBV30 and TRBJ2-7; D assignment may be TRBD1 or TRBD2 (5 bases each). The sample in question was PBMCs, obtained from a glioma patient whose treatment included an IDH1 peptide vaccine. The CDR3 DNA reads TGTGCCTGGAGAGGGGACGGGGTCCACGAGCAGTACTTC. Protein product: CAWRGDGVHEQYF.